This is a list of T cell receptor beta chains from one sample in a study of OX40 agonist ivuxolimab in advanced cancers. Sequencing was performed with immunoSEQ multiplex PCR; in TCRdb, only in-frame clones are kept and a portion is missing. Here the sample spans approximately 35,000 clones, about 81% being singletons. The specimen comprised CD4+ or CD8+ T cells sorted from blood, sampled in a trial of the OX40 agonist ivuxolimab. The receptors were gathered from an adult with an advanced solid tumor such as melanoma, head and neck, liver or kidney cancer. Both conserved end residues are trimmed from each CDR3. A clone size is listed for some rows: how often the clone was seen (once, few, many), or a class if it is expanded.

j_call v_call clone_size cdr3_aa
TRBJ1-1 TRBV7-3 - ASSKGGMNTEAF
TRBJ2-7 TRBV5-1 - ASSLGTSDVAYEQY
TRBJ2-1 TRBV28 - ASSESGRGYNEQF
TRBJ1-4 TRBV11-2 - ASSRQTNEKLF
TRBJ2-3 TRBV10-2 - ASSDQGGAKSDTQY
TRBJ2-5 TRBV25-1 - ASRGLGVGETQY
TRBJ1-5 TRBV30 - AWSVPLGVGSNQPQH
TRBJ2-2 TRBV28 once ASSSPGTTGELF
TRBJ2-3 TRBV19 - ASRRGGSADTQY
TRBJ1-2 TRBV28 - ASTRDSSYGYT
TRBJ2-1 TRBV7-2 - ASSLSGGIGEQF
TRBJ2-5 TRBV4-1 - ASSRTRGETQY
TRBJ1-1 TRBV20-1 - SAGTGFAAF
TRBJ2-7 TRBV10-2 - ASSEILAGQYEQY
TRBJ1-1 TRBV7-2 - ASRPLRHTEAF
TRBJ2-1 TRBV29-1 - SYQRVNNEQF
TRBJ1-1 TRBV7-8 - ASSLVSRGRNTEAF
TRBJ1-6 TRBV6-1 - ASSESGPTGYNSPLH
TRBJ2-5 TRBV18 - ASSPRTGSQETQY
TRBJ2-1 TRBV6-6 - ASSKQGARYNEQF
TRBJ1-1 TRBV28 - ASSPTRNEAF
TRBJ2-1 TRBV25-1 - ASSDRQGASAF
TRBJ2-2 TRBV9 - ASSVGGVTGELF
TRBJ2-7 TRBV4-1 - ASSQAFSQSYEQY
TRBJ1-6 TRBV28 - ASRGPYNSPLH
TRBJ1-4 TRBV6-1 - ASKAKWGTNEKLF
TRBJ2-1 TRBV6-6 - ASSQSWNSQF
TRBJ2-7 TRBV5-4 few ASSEGQGAFSEQY
TRBJ2-7 TRBV6-5 once ASSYNGLESYEQY
TRBJ1-1 TRBV28 - ASSLSTGQGAF
TRBJ2-1 TRBV7-2 - ASSPPKEDEQF
TRBJ2-1 TRBV4-2 - ASSQSEIDGNEQF
TRBJ1-2 TRBV7-2 - ASSPQLYGYT
TRBJ1-1 TRBV6-1 - ASKDISAF
TRBJ2-1 TRBV30 - AWSVRLADEQF
TRBJ1-1 TRBV7-9 - ASSLVDRSTSGGAF
TRBJ2-1 TRBV7-2 few ASSILGQASWF
TRBJ2-1 TRBV7-2 - ASSLEGWDEQF
TRBJ2-7 TRBV18 - ASSPQHLTTGSNEQY
TRBJ2-4 TRBV6-5 - ASSYSPGAKNIQY
TRBJ1-3 TRBV9 few ASSVFSGKSSGNTIY
TRBJ2-7 TRBV7-9 - ASTLGDRVKDEQY
TRBJ2-5 TRBV5-1 - ASRYSGGAETQY
TRBJ1-2 TRBV5-1 - ASSLGTAYGYT
TRBJ1-5 TRBV28 - ASSSPRRPGEPQH
TRBJ2-1 TRBV4-1 - ASSHKGTSGHNEQF
TRBJ1-1 TRBV18 - ASSQTLNTEAF
TRBJ2-1 TRBV5-4 - ASSREGDRGYEQF
TRBJ1-2 TRBV30 - AWSVLANYGYT
TRBJ1-6 TRBV11-2 few ASSLVGGDSSPLH
TRBJ1-5 TRBV29-1 - SVALPGQGQPQH
TRBJ2-3 TRBV5-1 - ASSLELGNSDTQY
TRBJ1-2 TRBV28 - ASRTGFRGSNT
TRBJ1-2 TRBV6-5 - ASSRQGANGYT
TRBJ2-2 TRBV7-3 once ASSPRRADNTGELF